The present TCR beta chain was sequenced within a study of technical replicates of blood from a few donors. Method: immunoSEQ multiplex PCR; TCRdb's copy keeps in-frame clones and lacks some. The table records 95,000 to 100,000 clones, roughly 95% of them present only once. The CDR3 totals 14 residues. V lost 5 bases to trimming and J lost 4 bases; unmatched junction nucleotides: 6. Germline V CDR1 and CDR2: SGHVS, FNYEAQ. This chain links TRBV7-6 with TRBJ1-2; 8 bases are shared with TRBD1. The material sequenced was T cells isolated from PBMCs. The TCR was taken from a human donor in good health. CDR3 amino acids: CASSPEQGVYGYTF. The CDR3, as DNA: TGTGCCAGCAGCCCCGAACAGGGGGTCTATGGCTACACCTTC.